These 10 T cell receptor beta chains came from one sample sequenced in a study of shared clonotypes between healthy human individuals. Clones were sequenced by immunoSEQ multiplex PCR, and TCRdb holds only the in-frame ones, with some missing. The table lists about 1 million clones, about 70% of them singletons. Sequenced: memory CD4+ T cells sorted from blood. Subset indicated: CD45RA-negative fraction. The receptor source for this set is a man between 18 and 35 years old in good health.

This sequence joins TRBV2 and TRBJ2-2; 10 bases line up with TRBD1. This CDR3 is built from 15 residues. Trimming removed 2 bases from V and 4 bases from J; junction bases left unmatched: 1. Germline loops: CDR1 SNHLY, CDR2 FYNNEI. The CDR3 region is CASSERTGGTGELFF. The CDR3 DNA follows: TGTGCCAGCAGTGAAAGGACAGGGGGCACCGGGGAGCTGTTTTTT.

This clone has only one observation. The J gene is TRBJ2-5, the V gene TRBV28; D may be TRBD2 (6 bases). V was clipped by 7 bases and J by 6 bases, with 21 bases between them. The V gene's germline CDR1 is MDHEN and CDR2 SYDVKM. The CDR3 consists of 15 residues. The CDR3 nucleotides are TGTGCCAGCACCCTAGGGGCTACCGGGGGTAAGACCCAGTACTTC. The encoded protein is CASTLGATGGKTQYF.

The chain uses TRBV2 and TRBJ1-2; maybe TRBD1 (5 bases). Germline CDR1 is SNHLY and CDR2 is FYNNEI. V was clipped by 8 bases and J by 3 bases, with 7 bases between them. The CDR3 is made up of 11 amino acids. DNA for the CDR3: TGTGCCAGCGGGGGAGACTATGGCTACACCTTC. It codes for CASGGDYGYTF. Full variable domain (missing parts from reference TRBV2 and TRBJ1-2): EPEVTQTPSHQVTQMGQEVILRCVPISNHLYFYWYRQILGQKVEFLVSFYNNEISEKSEIFDDQFSVERPDGSNFTLKIRSTKLEDSAMYFCASGGDYGYTFGSGTRLTVV.

The chain uses TRBV30 and TRBJ2-2; TRBD1 matches at 9 bases. The CDR3 has 15 residues. Germline CDR1 GTSNPN, CDR2 SVGIG (reference sequence). V gave up 4 bases and J gave up 6 bases; unmatched junction bases: 9. The CDR3 sequence: CAWTHGNRGPGELFF. CDR3 nucleotide sequence: TGTGCCTGGACCCACGGGAACAGGGGGCCCGGGGAGCTGTTTTTT.

The V gene is TRBV11-2, the J gene TRBJ2-3, with 7 bases aligning to TRBD2. The length of the CDR3 is 15 residues. Per the germline V gene, CDR1 is SGHAT and CDR2 is FQNNGV. Trimming cost V 1 base and J 4 bases; bases outside gene matches: 5. The CDR3 bases are TGTGCCAGCAGCTTAGTTGGGGGGGGGTCAGATACGCAGTATTTT. Protein: CASSLVGGGSDTQYF.

The chain combines TRBV25-1 with TRBJ2-7; D is unresolved. CDR1 and CDR2 (germline): MGHDK, SYGVNS. This CDR3 has 10 amino acids. V dropped 10 bases and J dropped 3 bases, with 7 bases sitting between them. CDR3 DNA: TGTGCCACCTTCAACTACGAGCAGTACTTC. Its translation: CATFNYEQYF.

The chain carries TRBV5-6 and TRBJ2-3, with TRBD2 identical over 8 bases. CDR1 and CDR2 (germline): SGHDT, YYEEEE. The CDR3 is made up of 17 amino acids. The ends lost 3 bases at V and 6 bases at J; junction bases unmatched: 15. The CDR3 spells CASSSTVVAGGRDTQYF. CDR3 sequence (DNA): TGTGCCAGCAGCTCAACGGTCGTGGCGGGAGGTAGGGATACGCAGTATTTT.

The CDR3 spells CASSYWAANTGELFF. The CDR3 DNA reads as TGTGCCAGCAGTTATTGGGCCGCGAACACCGGGGAGCTGTTTTTT. This chain links TRBV6-5 with TRBJ2-2; D uncertain. The CDR3 totals 15 residues. Germline V lookup: CDR1 MNHEY, CDR2 SVGAGI. With 3 bases removed from V and 0 bases from J, the gap between germline ends came to 8 bases.

J is TRBJ2-6 and V is TRBV27, with D perhaps TRBD2 (6 bases). V lost 6 bases and J 0 bases, leaving 15 bases between the germline ends. The germline V gene has CDR1 MNHEY and CDR2 SMNVEV (reference sequence). The CDR3 loop spans 17 amino acids. The CDR3 DNA follows: TGTGCCAGCAGCTCCAGCGGGCGCGTCTCTGGGGCCAACGTCCTGACTTTC. Translation gives CASSSSGRVSGANVLTF.

In its sample, this clone was seen a few times. This chain links TRBV7-2 with TRBJ1-3; D gene unclear. CDR1 SGHTA and CDR2 FQGNSA come from the germline V gene. This CDR3 region has 13 residues. Trimming stripped 3 bases from V and 2 bases from J, with 5 bases between. CDR3 sequence reads: CASSFYAGNTIYF. For the CDR3, the DNA is TGTGCCAGCAGCTTTTACGCTGGAAACACCATATATTTT.